Listed here is a single TCR beta chain. Clones were read by immunoSEQ multiplex PCR, and TCRdb kept only the in-frame ones, dropping some. The sample contains about 4,700 clones, about 70% of which appear only once. The sample belongs to a study of tissue T cells after allogeneic stem cell transplantation. V was clipped by 6 bases and J by 2 bases; unmatched bases: 11. This CDR3 has 17 amino acids. Looked up from germline, CDR1 is LNHDA and CDR2 is SQIVND (reference sequence). The receptor's source is a female patient aged 18 to 49 with steroid-refractory graft-versus-host disease after an allogeneic stem cell transplant. Some T cells may be graft donor cells. This specimen was duodenal tissue, taken at autopsy. The chain couples TRBV19 to TRBJ2-3; 10 bases fit TRBD2. CDR3 residues: CASRGERGGPNTDTQYF. CDR3 nucleotide sequence: TGTGCCAGTAGAGGAGAGCGGGGGGGTCCAAACACAGATACGCAGTATTTT.